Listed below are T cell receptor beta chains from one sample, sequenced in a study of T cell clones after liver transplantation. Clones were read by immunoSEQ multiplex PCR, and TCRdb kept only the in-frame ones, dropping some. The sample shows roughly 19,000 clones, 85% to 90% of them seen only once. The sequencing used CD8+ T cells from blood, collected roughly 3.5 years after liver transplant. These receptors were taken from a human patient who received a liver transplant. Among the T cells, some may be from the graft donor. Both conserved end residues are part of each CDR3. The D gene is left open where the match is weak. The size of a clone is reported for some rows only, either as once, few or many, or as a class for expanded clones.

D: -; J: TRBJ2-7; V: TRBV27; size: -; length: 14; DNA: TGTGCCAGCAGTTTAAACAGGGGGGGACGCGAGCAGTACTTC; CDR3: CASSLNRGGREQYF
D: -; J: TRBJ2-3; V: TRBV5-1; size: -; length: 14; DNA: TGCGCCAGCAGCTTGGCCCCCGGCCCAGATACGCAGTATTTT; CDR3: CASSLAPGPDTQYF
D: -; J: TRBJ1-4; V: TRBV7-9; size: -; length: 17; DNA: TGTGCCAGCAGCTTAAATTATAGGGGTGGAACTAATGAAAAACTGTTTTTT; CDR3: CASSLNYRGGTNEKLFF
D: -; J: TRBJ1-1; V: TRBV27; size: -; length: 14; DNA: TGTGCCAGCAGTCTCCTCGGGCCAACCACTGAAGCTTTCTTT; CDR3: CASSLLGPTTEAFF
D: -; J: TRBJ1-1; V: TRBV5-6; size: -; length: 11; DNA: TGTGCCAGCAGCTCTGGGGGAGGAACTTTCTTT; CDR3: CASSSGGGTFF
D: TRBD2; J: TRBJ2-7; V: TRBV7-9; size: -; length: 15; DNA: TGTGCCAGCAGCTTAGCACTAGCGGGAGAATACGAGCAGTACTTC; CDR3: CASSLALAGEYEQYF
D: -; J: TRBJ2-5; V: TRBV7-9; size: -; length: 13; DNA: TGTGCCAGCAGCTTAGTCCTGCGGGAGACCCAGTACTTC; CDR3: CASSLVLRETQYF
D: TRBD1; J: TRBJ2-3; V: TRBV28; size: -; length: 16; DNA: TGTGCCAGCAGTTTTAGGGACAGGGGGAGGGCAGATACGCAGTATTTT; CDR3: CASSFRDRGRADTQYF
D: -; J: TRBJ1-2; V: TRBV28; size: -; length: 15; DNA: TGTGCCAGCACCCGACGAGGGGGGAGATCGGGGGGCTACACCTTC; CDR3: CASTRRGGRSGGYTF
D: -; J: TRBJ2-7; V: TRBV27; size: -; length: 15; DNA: TGTGCCAGCAGTTTAGTGGAGGGAAGGGTTGGCGAGCAGTACTTC; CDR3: CASSLVEGRVGEQYF
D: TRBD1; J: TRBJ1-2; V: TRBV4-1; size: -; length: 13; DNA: TGCGCCAGCAGCCAGACAGGGGTCGAAGGCTACACCTTC; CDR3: CASSQTGVEGYTF
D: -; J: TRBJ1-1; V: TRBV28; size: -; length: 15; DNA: TGTGCCAGCAGTCAAGCCAACACAGGGTACACTGAAGCTTTCTTT; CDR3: CASSQANTGYTEAFF
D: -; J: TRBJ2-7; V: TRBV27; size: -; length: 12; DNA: TGTGCCAGCAGTCCCTACTCGGGAGAGCAGTACTTC; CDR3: CASSPYSGEQYF
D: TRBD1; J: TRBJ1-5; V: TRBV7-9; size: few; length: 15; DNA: TGTGCCAGCAGCTTAGTCGGCACAGGGGACCAGCCCCAGCATTTT; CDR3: CASSLVGTGDQPQHF
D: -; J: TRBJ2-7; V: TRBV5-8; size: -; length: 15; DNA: TGTGCCAGCAGCTATCGGGACCAATCCCTCTACGAGCAGTACTTC; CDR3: CASSYRDQSLYEQYF
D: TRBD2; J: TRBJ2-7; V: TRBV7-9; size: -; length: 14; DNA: TGTGCCAGCAGCTGGACTAGCGGCTCCTACGAGCAGTACTTC; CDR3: CASSWTSGSYEQYF
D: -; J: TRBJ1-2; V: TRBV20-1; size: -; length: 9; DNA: TGCAGTCCTAATTATGGCTACACCTTC; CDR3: CSPNYGYTF
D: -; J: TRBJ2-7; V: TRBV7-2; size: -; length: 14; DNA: TGTGCCAGCAGCCCCGGGACCGCGTTCTACGAGCAGTACTTC; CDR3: CASSPGTAFYEQYF
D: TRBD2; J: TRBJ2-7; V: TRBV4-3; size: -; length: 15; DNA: TGCGCCAGCAGCCAGACTAGCGGGAGACCCACCGAGCAGTACTTC; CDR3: CASSQTSGRPTEQYF
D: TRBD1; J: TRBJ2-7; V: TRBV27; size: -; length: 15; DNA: TGTGCCAGCAGCCTTACAGGGGGCAATCGCTACGAGCAGTACTTC; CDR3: CASSLTGGNRYEQYF
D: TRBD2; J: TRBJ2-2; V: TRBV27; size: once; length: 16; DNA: TGTGCCAGCAGTTTGGGACTAGCGGTTCGTGGTGGGGAGCTGTTTTTT; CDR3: CASSLGLAVRGGELFF
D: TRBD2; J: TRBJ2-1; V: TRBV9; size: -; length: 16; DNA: TGTGCCAGCAGCGTAGGGACTAGCGTTTCCTACAATGAGCAGTTCTTC; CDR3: CASSVGTSVSYNEQFF